This T cell receptor beta chain emerged from a study of Tregs in tolerant kidney transplant recipients. This clone has only one observation. This table comes from immunoSEQ multiplex PCR, and its TCRdb copy is limited to in-frame clones, with some not included. Found here are some 4,000 clones, 75% to 90% of them singletons; the top ten hold 1.5% to 2%. The CDR3 has 19 residues. V lost 2 bases to trimming and J lost 7 bases; unmatched junction nucleotides: 22. Germline CDR1 and CDR2: LNHNV and YYDKDF (reference sequence). Before regulatory T cell sorting, thawed PBMCs rested overnight at 37°C in approximately 200 IU/ml IL-2.

The sequence was obtained from a human donor who received a combined kidney and bone marrow transplant. The sequencing here drew on Tregs from blood, taken before the transplant. The chain carries TRBV15 and TRBJ2-5, with 7 nucleotides matching TRBD1. Here the CDR3 DNA reads TGTGCCACCAGCAGAAATTGGGTTCGTGGGGACAGTACTTTCAGGACCCAGTACTTC. Protein product: CATSRNWVRGDSTFRTQYF.